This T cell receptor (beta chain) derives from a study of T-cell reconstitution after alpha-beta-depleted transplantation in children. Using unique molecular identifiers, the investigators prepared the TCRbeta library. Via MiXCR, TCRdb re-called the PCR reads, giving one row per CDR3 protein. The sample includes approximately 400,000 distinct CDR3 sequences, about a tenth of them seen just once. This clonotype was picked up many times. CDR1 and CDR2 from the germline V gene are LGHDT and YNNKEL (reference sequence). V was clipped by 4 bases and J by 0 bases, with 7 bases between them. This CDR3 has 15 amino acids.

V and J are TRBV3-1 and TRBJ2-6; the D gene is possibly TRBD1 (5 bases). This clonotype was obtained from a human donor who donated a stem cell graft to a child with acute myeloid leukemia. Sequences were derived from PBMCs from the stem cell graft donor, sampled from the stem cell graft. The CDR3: CASSRQSSGANVLTF. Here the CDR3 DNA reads TGTGCCAGCAGCCGACAGAGCTCTGGGGCCAACGTCCTGACTTTC. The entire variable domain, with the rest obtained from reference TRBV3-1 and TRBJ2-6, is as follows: DTAVSQTPKYLVTQMGNDKSIKCEQNLGHDTMYWYKQDSKKFLKIMFSYNNKELIINETVPNRFSPKSPDKAHLNLHINSLELGDSAVYFCASSRQSSGANVLTFGAGSRLTVL.